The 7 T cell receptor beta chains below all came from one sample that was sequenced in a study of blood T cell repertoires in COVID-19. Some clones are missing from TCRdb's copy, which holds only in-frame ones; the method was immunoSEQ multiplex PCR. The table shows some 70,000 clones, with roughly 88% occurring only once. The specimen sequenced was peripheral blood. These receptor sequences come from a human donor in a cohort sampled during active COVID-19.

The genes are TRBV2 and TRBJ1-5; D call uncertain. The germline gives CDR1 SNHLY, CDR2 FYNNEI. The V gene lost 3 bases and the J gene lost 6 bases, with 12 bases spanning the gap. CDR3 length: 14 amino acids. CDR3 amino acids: CASSDRRVGQPQHF. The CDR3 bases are TGTGCCAGCAGTGACAGGAGGGTCGGTCAGCCCCAGCATTTT.

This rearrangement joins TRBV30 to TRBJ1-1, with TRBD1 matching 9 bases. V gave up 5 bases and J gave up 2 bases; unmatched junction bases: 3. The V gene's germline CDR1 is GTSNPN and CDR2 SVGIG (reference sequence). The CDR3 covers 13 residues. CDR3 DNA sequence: TGTGCCTGGCAAACAGGGGGCAACACTGAAGCTTTCTTT. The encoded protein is CAWQTGGNTEAFF.

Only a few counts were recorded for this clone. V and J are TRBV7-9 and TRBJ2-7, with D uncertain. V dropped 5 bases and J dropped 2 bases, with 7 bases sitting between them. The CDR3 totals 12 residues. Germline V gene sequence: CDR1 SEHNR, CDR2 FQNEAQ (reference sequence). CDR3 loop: CASSQTPYEQYF. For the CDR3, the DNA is TGTGCCAGCAGCCAAACTCCCTACGAGCAGTACTTC. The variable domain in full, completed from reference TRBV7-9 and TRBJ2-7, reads DTGVSQNPRHKITKRGQNVTFRCDPISEHNRLYWYRQTLGQGPEFLTYFQNEAQLEKSRLLSDRFSAERPKGSFSTLEIQRTEQGDSAMYLCASSQTPYEQYFGPGTRLTVT.

The DNA for the CDR3 is TGTGCCAGCAGCTCTTCTCACATGGCTTTCTTT. As protein: CASSSSHMAFF. The chain couples TRBV7-2 to TRBJ1-1; D not resolved. The CDR3 spans 11 residues. Germline V CDR1 and CDR2: SGHTA, FQGNSA. V shed 4 bases and J shed 11 bases, with 11 bases lying between them.

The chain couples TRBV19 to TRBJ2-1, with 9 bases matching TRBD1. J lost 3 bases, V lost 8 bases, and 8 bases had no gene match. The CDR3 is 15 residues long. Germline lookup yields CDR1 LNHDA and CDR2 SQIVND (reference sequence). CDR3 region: CASRSGTGIYNEQFF. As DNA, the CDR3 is TGTGCCAGTCGTTCCGGGACAGGGATCTACAATGAGCAGTTCTTC.

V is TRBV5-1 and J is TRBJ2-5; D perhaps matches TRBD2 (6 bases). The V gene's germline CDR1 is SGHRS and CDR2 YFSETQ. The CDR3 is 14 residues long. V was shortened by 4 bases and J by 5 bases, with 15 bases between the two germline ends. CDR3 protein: CASSRGGATETQYF. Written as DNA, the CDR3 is TGCGCCAGCAGCAGAGGAGGGGCCACTGAGACCCAGTACTTC.

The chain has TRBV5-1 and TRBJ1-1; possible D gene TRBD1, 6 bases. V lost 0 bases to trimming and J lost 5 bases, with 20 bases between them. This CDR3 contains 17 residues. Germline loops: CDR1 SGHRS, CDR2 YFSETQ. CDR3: CASSLGGRRGSGTEAFF. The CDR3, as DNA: TGCGCCAGCAGCTTGGGGGGGCGCAGAGGGTCTGGGACTGAAGCTTTCTTT.